These 21 T cell receptor beta chains were sequenced from one sample in a study of shared clonotypes between healthy human individuals. Generated by immunoSEQ multiplex PCR, the TCRdb table keeps only in-frame clones and is missing some. The sample has around 2,000,000 clones; about 95% are singletons. The naive CD8 population came from CD45RO-negative cells selected for CCR7, without terminally differentiated effector memory CD45RA+ cells. The sample comprised naive CD8+ T cells sorted from blood. The receptors shown here come from a man younger than 30 in good health.

Concerning this clone: A read error may account for a junction end that differs from germline. The sample contains more than one DNA sequence encoding this CDR3. The chain uses TRBV27 and TRBJ2-7; 9 bases agree with TRBD1. Looked up from germline, CDR1 is MNHEY and CDR2 is SMNVEV (reference sequence). This CDR3 is built from 14 residues. This CDR3 reads CASSLGQGTDEQYF. The CDR3 DNA sequence: TGCGCCAGCAGTTTAGGACAGGGGACGGACGAGCAGTACTTC.

As to this clone: Within the sample, other DNA sequences also encode this same CDR3. The chain has TRBV29-1 and TRBJ2-7; a weak D match, TRBD2 (6 bases). Trimming took 0 bases from V and 3 from J, leaving 9 bases between them. This CDR3 region has 13 residues. Germline V CDR1 and CDR2: SQVTM, ANQGSEA. The CDR3 DNA follows: TGCAGCGTTGAAGATGGCGGGAACTACGAGCAGTACTTC. Amino acid sequence: CSVEDGGNYEQYF.

The chain combines TRBV7-6 with TRBJ2-2; the D is unclear. The length of the CDR3 is 15 residues. With 4 bases removed from V and 1 base from J, the gap between germline ends came to 10 bases. Looked up from germline, CDR1 is SGHVS and CDR2 is FNYEAQ. CDR3 in amino acids: CASSSYGWNTGELFF. The CDR3 DNA sequence: TGTGCCAGCAGCTCCTACGGGTGGAACACCGGGGAGCTGTTTTTT.

The V call is TRBV19, the J call TRBJ1-4; D call uncertain. The germline CDR1 and CDR2 sequences are LNHDA and SQIVND (reference sequence). The V end lost 3 bases, the J end lost 4 bases, and 9 bases lay between the germline ends. The CDR3 contains 14 residues. This CDR3 is CASSIMGYNEKLFF. As DNA, the CDR3 is TGTGCCAGTAGTATTATGGGATATAATGAAAAACTGTTTTTT.

This clone was found once. The CDR3 sequence: CASSAFTSAGEQFF. The CDR3 DNA reads TGTGCCAGCAGTGCCTTTACTAGCGCGGGTGAGCAGTTCTTC. The chain links TRBV27 to TRBJ2-1; TRBD2 matches 7 bases. CDR1 and CDR2 from the germline V gene are MNHEY and SMNVEV (reference sequence). Trimming at V came to 5 bases and at J to 9 bases, leaving 10 bases not matched to a gene. The CDR3 runs 14 residues.

This sequence joins TRBV4-3 and TRBJ2-3, with 10 bases matching TRBD2. CDR1 and CDR2 (germline): LGHNA, YSLEER. V was pared by 3 bases and J by 1 base, with 13 bases of the junction left unmatched. This CDR3 is 19 amino acids long. This CDR3 is CASSHGLAGVSLGTDTQYF. DNA for the CDR3: TGCGCCAGCAGCCACGGCCTAGCGGGAGTTAGTTTAGGCACAGATACGCAGTATTTT.

This clone has only one observation. This chain connects TRBV7-9 to TRBJ2-7; the D gene is possibly TRBD2 (5 bases). Germline assignment: CDR1 SEHNR and CDR2 FQNEAQ (reference sequence). This CDR3 is built from 13 residues. V was shortened by 4 bases and J by 4 bases, with 11 bases between the two germline ends. The CDR3 sequence: CASSSGLLYEQYF. The CDR3 region has the DNA TGTGCCAGCAGCTCCGGACTCCTATACGAGCAGTACTTC.

V gene TRBV18 combines with J gene TRBJ2-5; TRBD2 matches 12 bases. Unmatched junction bases numbered 16, after V lost 3 bases and J lost 5 bases. The CDR3 spans 19 residues. Germline assignment: CDR1 KGHSH and CDR2 LQKENI. The CDR3 region is CASSPIAHLAGGQEETQYF. CDR3 DNA: TGTGCCAGCTCACCGATAGCACACCTAGCGGGAGGGCAAGAGGAGACCCAGTACTTC.

The J gene is TRBJ2-1, the V gene TRBV14; perhaps TRBD1 as D (6 bases). Germline CDR1 and CDR2: SGHDN and FVKESK. The CDR3 has 13 residues. V was shortened by 4 bases and J by 6 bases, with 10 bases between the two germline ends. CDR3 in amino acids: CASSRRTVNEQFF. The CDR3, as DNA: TGTGCCAGCAGCCGTAGGACAGTCAATGAGCAGTTCTTC.

V and J are TRBV7-2 and TRBJ2-3; 10 positions agree with TRBD2. The length of the CDR3 is 17 residues. Unmatched junction bases numbered 6, after V lost 1 base and J lost 2 bases. Germline V CDR1 and CDR2: SGHTA, FQGNSA. The CDR3 here is CASSLGGTSVFTDTQYF. The DNA for the CDR3 is TGTGCCAGCAGCTTAGGCGGGACTAGCGTCTTCACAGATACGCAGTATTTT.

This chain uses TRBV10-3 with TRBJ2-3, with TRBD2 as a possible D gene (5 bases). The V end was cut by 10 bases, the J end by 2 bases, with 19 bases between. The CDR3 consists of 15 residues. The germline gives CDR1 ENHRY, CDR2 SYGVKD. CDR3 protein: CATTEDLGVTDTQYF. For the CDR3, the DNA is TGTGCCACCACTGAGGATCTCGGGGTCACAGATACGCAGTATTTT.

The chain links TRBV27 to TRBJ1-6; D may be TRBD1 (5 bases). Between the trimmed V and J ends, which lost 4 bases and 7 bases, there was a span of 11 bases. Germline CDR1 reads MNHEY; CDR2 reads SMNVEV (reference sequence). This CDR3 spans 14 amino acids. This CDR3 reads CASSYYGGNSPLHF. In nucleotides, the CDR3 is TGTGCCAGCAGTTACTATGGGGGGAATTCACCCCTCCACTTT.

The V call is TRBV9, the J call TRBJ2-3, with D possibly called TRBD1 or TRBD2 (5 bases each). The CDR3 covers 15 residues. Germline V lookup: CDR1 SGDLS, CDR2 YYNGEE. With 3 bases removed from V and 3 bases from J, the gap between germline ends came to 14 bases. CDR3 protein: CASSAGQGETDTQYF. The CDR3, as DNA: TGTGCCAGCAGCGCTGGGCAGGGAGAAACAGATACGCAGTATTTT.

For this clone: Other DNA sequences in the same sample also yield this CDR3. As DNA, the CDR3 is TGTGCCAGCAGTGGAGGGCAGGGCTATGGCTACACCTTC. Its translation: CASSGGQGYGYTF. The genes are TRBV2 and TRBJ1-2; D may be TRBD1 (5 bases). CDR1 is SNHLY, CDR2 FYNNEI, per germline. Between the trimmed V and J ends, which lost 4 bases and 4 bases, there was a span of 10 bases. This CDR3 has 13 residues.

The gene calls are TRBV7-9 and TRBJ2-7; a possible D gene is TRBD2 (5 bases). V gave up 6 bases and J gave up 2 bases, with 20 bases separating them. Germline V gene data show CDR1 as SEHNR and CDR2 as FQNEAQ (reference sequence). The CDR3 has 16 amino acids. The CDR3 coding sequence is TGTGCCAGCAGTAAGGTGGGGAGTTCAGTTCCCTACGAGCAGTACTTC. It is translated as CASSKVGSSVPYEQYF.

Comments on this clone: One junction end disagrees with the germline gene, perhaps due to a read error. The V and J genes are TRBV7-7 and TRBJ2-7; no clear D gene. This CDR3 spans 14 amino acids. The germline CDR1 and CDR2 sequences are SSHAT and FNYEAQ (reference sequence). The CDR3 DNA is TGTGCTAGCAGCTTAGACCCCGAGAGTCTCGAGCAGTACTTC. It codes for CASSLDPESLEQYF.

The rearrangement uses TRBV10-2 and TRBJ1-5; no definite D call. The germline V gene encodes CDR1 WSHSY and CDR2 SAAADI. The CDR3 loop spans 13 amino acids. The germline V and J ends were trimmed by 5 bases and 3 bases, with 8 bases remaining between them. The CDR3 protein is CASSHEVNQPQHF. CDR3 bases: TGCGCCAGCAGTCATGAGGTCAATCAGCCCCAGCATTTT.

In this sample, this clone turned up once. J is TRBJ2-3 and V is TRBV6-1; tentatively, D is TRBD2 (7 bases). CDR1 and CDR2 (germline): MNHNS, SASEGT. The V end was cut by 4 bases, the J end by 1 base, with 18 bases between. This CDR3 spans 17 amino acids. CDR3 region: CASSAFVGGGGTDTQYF. CDR3 nucleotide sequence: TGTGCCAGCAGTGCGTTCGTCGGAGGGGGGGGCACAGATACGCAGTATTTT.

The genes are TRBV27 and TRBJ2-5, with 11 bases identical to TRBD2. V was pared by 4 bases and J by 5 bases, with 6 bases of the junction left unmatched. Germline lookup yields CDR1 MNHEY and CDR2 SMNVEV (reference sequence). The CDR3 extends over 15 amino acids. CDR3 DNA: TGTGCCAGCAGTTCGTTAGCGGGAGGGCGGGAGACCCAGTACTTC. Residues: CASSSLAGGRETQYF.

Only one count was recorded for this clone. The gene calls are TRBV28 and TRBJ2-5; D not resolved. The CDR3 is 15 residues long. Germline values: CDR1 MDHEN, CDR2 SYDVKM. Trimming pared 6 bases from V and 0 bases from J, leaving 14 bases between. CDR3 amino acids: CASSSRVMNQETQYF. The CDR3 nucleotides read TGTGCCAGCAGCTCAAGGGTGATGAACCAAGAGACCCAGTACTTC.

This chain connects TRBV9 to TRBJ1-5, with D tentatively TRBD1 (5 bases). Germline values: CDR1 SGDLS, CDR2 YYNGEE. Trimming removed 0 bases at V and 8 bases at J, with 12 bases between. This CDR3 region has 14 residues. CDR3 region: CASSVEAGLEPQHF. CDR3 in DNA: TGTGCCAGCAGCGTAGAGGCAGGGCTGGAGCCCCAGCATTTT.